This TCR beta chain originates from a study of beta chain features in type 1 diabetes. Findings and caveats of the study: TCRB CDR3s from Type 1 diabetes patients were moderately but significantly shorter in all four CD4+ subsets.

Details on this clone: Its antigen remains unidentified.

Looked up from germline, CDR1 is KGHSH and CDR2 is LQKENI. V shed 3 bases and J 3 bases; nucleotides not matched to a gene: 13. CDR3 length equals 18 residues. As every portion of the isolated RNA was reverse transcribed, the sequencing read expressed TCRB transcripts. TCRdb's copy holds only in-frame clones and misses some; the assay was immunoSEQ multiplex PCR. The sample comprises roughly 250,000 clones, roughly 22% of which are singletons, and 0.028% rests with the top ten. This TCR was sampled from a woman aged 40 to 50 with type 1 diabetes. The sample comprised naive CD4+ T cells from blood. This chain joins TRBV18 and TRBJ2-5; 10 bases are a match to TRBD1. The CDR3 DNA follows: TGTGCCAGCTCACCGTCGGGGACAGGGGTCCTTAGGGAAGAGACCCAGTACTTC. Translating it yields CASSPSGTGVLREETQYF.